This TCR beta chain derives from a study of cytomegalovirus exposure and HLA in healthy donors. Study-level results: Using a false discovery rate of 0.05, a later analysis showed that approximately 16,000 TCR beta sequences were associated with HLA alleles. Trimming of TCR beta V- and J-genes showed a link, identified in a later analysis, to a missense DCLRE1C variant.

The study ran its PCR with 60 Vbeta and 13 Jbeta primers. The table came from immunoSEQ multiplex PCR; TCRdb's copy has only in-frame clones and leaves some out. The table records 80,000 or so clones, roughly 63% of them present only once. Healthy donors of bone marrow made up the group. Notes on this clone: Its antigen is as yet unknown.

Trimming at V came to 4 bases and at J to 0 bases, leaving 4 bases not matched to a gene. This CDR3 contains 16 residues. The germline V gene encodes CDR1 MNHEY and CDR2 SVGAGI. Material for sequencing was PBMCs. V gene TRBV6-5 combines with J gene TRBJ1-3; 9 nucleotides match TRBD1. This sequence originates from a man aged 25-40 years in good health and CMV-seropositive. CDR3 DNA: TGTGCCAGCAGTTTACAGGGGGCGAGCTCTGGAAACACCATATATTTT. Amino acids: CASSLQGASSGNTIYF.